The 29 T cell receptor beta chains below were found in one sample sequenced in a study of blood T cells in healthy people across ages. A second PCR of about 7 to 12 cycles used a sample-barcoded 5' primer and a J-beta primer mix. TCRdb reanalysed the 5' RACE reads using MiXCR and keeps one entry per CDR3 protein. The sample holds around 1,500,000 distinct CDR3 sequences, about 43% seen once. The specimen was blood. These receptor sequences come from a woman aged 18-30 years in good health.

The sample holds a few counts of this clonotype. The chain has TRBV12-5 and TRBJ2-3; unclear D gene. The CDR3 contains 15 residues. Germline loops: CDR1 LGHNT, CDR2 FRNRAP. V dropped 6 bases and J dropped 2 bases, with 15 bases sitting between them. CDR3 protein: CASGRTSYYTDTQYF. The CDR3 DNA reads TGTGCTAGTGGCCGGACCTCCTATTACACAGATACGCAGTATTTT. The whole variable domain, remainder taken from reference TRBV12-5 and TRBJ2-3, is DARVTQTPRHKVTEMGQEVTMRCQPILGHNTVFWYRQTMMQGLELLAYFRNRAPLDDSGMPKDRFSAEMPDATLATLKIQPSEPRDSAVYFCASGRTSYYTDTQYFGPGTRLTVL.

The CDR3 coding sequence is TGCGCCAGCAGCTTGGTGGGGGGACACACTGAAGCTTTCTTT. It yields the protein CASSLVGGHTEAFF. V usage is TRBV5-1 and J usage is TRBJ1-1; D perhaps matches TRBD1 (5 bases). Trimming shortened V by 0 bases and J by 3 bases, and 9 bases separated the two germline ends. The CDR3 sequence is 14 residues long. The germline V gene encodes CDR1 SGHRS and CDR2 YFSETQ.

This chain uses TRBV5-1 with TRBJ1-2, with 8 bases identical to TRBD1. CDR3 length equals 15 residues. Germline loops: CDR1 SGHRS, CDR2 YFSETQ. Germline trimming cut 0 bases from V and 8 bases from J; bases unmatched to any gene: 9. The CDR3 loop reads CASSLDSGGNYGYTF. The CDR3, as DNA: TGCGCCAGCAGCTTGGATTCAGGGGGCAATTACGGCTACACCTTC.

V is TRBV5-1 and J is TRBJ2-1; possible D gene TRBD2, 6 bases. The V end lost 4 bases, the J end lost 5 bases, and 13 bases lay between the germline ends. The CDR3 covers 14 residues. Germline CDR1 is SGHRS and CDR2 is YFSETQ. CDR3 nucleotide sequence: TGCGCCAGCAGCCGGGAGCTAACTGACAATGAGCAGTTCTTC. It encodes CASSRELTDNEQFF.

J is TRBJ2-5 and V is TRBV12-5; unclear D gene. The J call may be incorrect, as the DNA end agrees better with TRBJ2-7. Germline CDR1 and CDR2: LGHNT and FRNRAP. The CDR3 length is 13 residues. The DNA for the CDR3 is TGTGCTAGTGGGGATGGGGACTCCTACGAGCAGTACTTC. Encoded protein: CASGDGDSYEQYF.

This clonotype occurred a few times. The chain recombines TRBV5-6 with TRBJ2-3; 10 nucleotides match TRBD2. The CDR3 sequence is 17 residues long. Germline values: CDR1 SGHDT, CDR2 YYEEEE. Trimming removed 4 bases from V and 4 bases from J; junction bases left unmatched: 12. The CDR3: CASSPSGGSFLPDTQYF. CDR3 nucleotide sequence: TGTGCCAGCAGCCCTAGCGGGGGTTCTTTCCTGCCAGATACGCAGTATTTT.

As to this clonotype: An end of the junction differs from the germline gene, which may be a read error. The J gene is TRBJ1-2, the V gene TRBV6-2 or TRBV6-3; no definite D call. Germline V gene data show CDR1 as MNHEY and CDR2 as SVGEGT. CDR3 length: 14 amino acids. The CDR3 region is CASSSNTKNYGCTF. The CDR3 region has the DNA TGTGCCAGCAGTTCGAACACCAAAAACTATGGCTGCACCTTC.

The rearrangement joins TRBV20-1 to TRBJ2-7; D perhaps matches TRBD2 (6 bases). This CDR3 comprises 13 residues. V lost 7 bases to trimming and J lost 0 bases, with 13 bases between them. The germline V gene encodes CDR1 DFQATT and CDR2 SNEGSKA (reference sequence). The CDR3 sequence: CSGGLQSSYEQYF. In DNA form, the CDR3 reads TGCAGTGGGGGACTCCAGAGCTCCTACGAGCAGTACTTC.

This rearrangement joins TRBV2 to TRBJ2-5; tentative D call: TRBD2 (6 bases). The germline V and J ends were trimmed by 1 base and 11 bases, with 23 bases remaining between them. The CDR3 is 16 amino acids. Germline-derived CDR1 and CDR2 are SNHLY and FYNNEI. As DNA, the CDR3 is TGTGCCAGCAGTGAAGGGACGACTAGTTTCTACAATGAGCAGTACTTC. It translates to CASSEGTTSFYNEQYF.

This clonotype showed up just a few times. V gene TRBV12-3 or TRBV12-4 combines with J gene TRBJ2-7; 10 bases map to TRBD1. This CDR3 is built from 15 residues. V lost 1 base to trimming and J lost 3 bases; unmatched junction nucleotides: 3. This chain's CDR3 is CASSLEGQGYYEQYF. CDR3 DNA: TGTGCCAGCAGTTTAGAGGGACAGGGGTACTACGAGCAGTACTTC.

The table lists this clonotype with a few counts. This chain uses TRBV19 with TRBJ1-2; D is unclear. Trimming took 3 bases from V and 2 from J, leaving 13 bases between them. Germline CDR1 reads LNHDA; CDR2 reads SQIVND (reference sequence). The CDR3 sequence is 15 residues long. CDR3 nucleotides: TGTGCCAGTAGTATGGACGGCAAGCTAAACTATGGCTACACCTTC. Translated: CASSMDGKLNYGYTF.

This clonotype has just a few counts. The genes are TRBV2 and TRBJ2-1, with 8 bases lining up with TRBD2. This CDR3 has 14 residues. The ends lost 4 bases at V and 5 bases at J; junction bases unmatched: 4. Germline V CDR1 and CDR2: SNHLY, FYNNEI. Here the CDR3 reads CASSGGSGDNEQFF. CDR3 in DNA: TGTGCCAGCAGTGGGGGTAGCGGGGACAATGAGCAGTTCTTC. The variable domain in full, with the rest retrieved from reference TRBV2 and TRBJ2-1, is EPEVTQTPSHQVTQMGQEVILRCVPISNHLYFYWYRQILGQKVEFLVSFYNNEISEKSEIFDDQFSVERPDGSNFTLKIRSTKLEDSAMYFCASSGGSGDNEQFFGPGTRLTVL.

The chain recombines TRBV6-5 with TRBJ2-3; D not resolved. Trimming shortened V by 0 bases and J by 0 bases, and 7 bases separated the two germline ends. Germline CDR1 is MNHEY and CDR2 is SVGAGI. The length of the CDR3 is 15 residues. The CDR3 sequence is CASSYSVSSTDTQYF. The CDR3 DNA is TGTGCCAGCAGTTACTCGGTTTCTAGCACAGATACGCAGTATTTT.

CDR3 sequence reads: CASIRPGKGQGARGYTF. The CDR3, as DNA: TGTGCCAGCATCCGCCCCGGGAAGGGACAGGGGGCGCGCGGCTACACCTTC. The V gene is TRBV28, the J gene TRBJ1-2; 12 bases agree with TRBD1. Germline trimming cut 7 bases from V and 8 bases from J; bases unmatched to any gene: 17. There are 17 residues in the CDR3. Germline V gene data show CDR1 as MDHEN and CDR2 as SYDVKM.

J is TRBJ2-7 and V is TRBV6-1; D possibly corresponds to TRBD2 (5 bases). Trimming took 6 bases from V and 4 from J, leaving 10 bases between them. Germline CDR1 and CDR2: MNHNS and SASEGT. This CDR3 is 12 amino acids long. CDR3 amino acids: CASRSGFYEQYF. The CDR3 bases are TGTGCCAGCAGATCGGGGTTTTACGAGCAGTACTTC.

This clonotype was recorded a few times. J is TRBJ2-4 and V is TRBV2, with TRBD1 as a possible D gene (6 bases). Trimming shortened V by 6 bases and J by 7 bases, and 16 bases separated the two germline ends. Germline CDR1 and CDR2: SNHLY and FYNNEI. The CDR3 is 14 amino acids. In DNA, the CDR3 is TGTGCCAGCAGCCCCGGACAGTGGGGGAACATTCAGTACTTC. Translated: CASSPGQWGNIQYF.

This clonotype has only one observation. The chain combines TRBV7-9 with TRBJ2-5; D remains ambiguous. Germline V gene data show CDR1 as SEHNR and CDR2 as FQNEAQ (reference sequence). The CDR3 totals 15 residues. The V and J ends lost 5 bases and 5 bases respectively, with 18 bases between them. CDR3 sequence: CASSPRMGQGETQYF. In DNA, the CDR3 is TGTGCCAGCAGCCCTAGGATGGGCCAAGGGGAGACCCAGTACTTC. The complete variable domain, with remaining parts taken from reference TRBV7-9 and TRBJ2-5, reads DTGVSQNPRHKITKRGQNVTFRCDPISEHNRLYWYRQTLGQGPEFLTYFQNEAQLEKSRLLSDRFSAERPKGSFSTLEIQRTEQGDSAMYLCASSPRMGQGETQYFGPGTRLLVL.

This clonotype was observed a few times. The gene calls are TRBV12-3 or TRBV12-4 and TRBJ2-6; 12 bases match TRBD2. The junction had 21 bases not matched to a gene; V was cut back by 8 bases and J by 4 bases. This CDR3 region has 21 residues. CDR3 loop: CASLPAAGASGGVLGANVLTF. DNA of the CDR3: TGTGCCAGCCTGCCTGCGGCTGGGGCTAGCGGGGGGGTATTGGGGGCCAACGTCCTGACTTTC.

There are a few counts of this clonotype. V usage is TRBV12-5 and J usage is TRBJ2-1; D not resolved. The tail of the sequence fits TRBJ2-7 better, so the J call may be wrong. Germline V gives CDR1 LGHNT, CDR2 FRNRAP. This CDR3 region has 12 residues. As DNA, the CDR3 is TGTGCTAGTGGCCTTAGTTACAATGAGCAGTACTTC. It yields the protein CASGLSYNEQYF.

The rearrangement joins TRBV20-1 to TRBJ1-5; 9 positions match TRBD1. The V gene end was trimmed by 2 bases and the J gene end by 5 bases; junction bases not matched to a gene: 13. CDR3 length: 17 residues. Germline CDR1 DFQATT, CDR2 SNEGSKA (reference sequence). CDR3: CSARRDRDTGGDQPQHF. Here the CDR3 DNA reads TGCAGTGCTAGACGGGACAGGGATACAGGGGGCGATCAGCCCCAGCATTTT.

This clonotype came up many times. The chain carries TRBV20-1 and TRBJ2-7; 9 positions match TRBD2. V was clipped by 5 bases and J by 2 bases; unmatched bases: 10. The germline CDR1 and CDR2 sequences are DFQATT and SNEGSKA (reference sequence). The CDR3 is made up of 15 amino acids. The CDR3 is CSARKSGGPTYEQYF. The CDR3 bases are TGCAGTGCTCGGAAGAGCGGGGGGCCGACCTACGAGCAGTACTTC.

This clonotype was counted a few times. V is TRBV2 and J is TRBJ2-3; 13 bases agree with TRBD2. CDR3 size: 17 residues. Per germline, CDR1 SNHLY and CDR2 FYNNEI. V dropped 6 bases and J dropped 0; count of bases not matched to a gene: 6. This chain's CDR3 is CASSRTSGGSSTDTQYF. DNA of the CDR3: TGTGCCAGCAGCCGGACTAGCGGGGGATCTAGCACAGATACGCAGTATTTT. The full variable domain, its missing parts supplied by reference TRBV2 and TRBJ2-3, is EPEVTQTPSHQVTQMGQEVILRCVPISNHLYFYWYRQILGQKVEFLVSFYNNEISEKSEIFDDQFSVERPDGSNFTLKIRSTKLEDSAMYFCASSRTSGGSSTDTQYFGPGTRLTVL.

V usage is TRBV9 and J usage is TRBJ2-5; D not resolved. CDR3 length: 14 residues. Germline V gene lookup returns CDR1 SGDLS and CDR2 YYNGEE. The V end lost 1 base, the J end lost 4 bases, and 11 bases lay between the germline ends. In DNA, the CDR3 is TGTGCCAGCAGCGTAAGTGGGCTCCGAGAGACCCAGTACTTC. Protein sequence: CASSVSGLRETQYF.

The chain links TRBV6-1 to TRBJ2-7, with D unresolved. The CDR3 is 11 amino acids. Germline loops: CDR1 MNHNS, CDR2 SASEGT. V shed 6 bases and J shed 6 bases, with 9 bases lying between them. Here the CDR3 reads CASRPPREQYF. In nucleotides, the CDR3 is TGTGCCAGCAGGCCACCTCGCGAGCAGTACTTC.

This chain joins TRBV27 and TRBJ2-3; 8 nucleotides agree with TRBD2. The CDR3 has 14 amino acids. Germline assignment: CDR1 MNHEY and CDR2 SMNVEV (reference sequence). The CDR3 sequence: CVTSGGGVTDTQYF. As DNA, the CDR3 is TGTGTCACAAGCGGGGGAGGGGTGACAGATACGCAGTATTTT.

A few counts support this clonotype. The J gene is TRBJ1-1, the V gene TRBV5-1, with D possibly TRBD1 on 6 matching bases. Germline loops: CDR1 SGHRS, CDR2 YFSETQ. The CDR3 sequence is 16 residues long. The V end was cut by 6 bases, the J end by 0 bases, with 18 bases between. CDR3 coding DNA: TGCGCCAGCAACACAGCGGGGGCTGCGGTGAACACTGAAGCTTTCTTT. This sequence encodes CASNTAGAAVNTEAFF.

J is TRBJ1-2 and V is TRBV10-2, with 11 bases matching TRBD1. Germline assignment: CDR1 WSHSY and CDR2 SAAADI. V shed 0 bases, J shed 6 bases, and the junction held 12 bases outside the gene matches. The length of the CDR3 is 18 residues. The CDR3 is CASSESWRWDRGANGYTF. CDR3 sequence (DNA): TGCGCCAGCAGTGAGTCCTGGCGTTGGGACAGGGGGGCGAATGGCTACACCTTC.

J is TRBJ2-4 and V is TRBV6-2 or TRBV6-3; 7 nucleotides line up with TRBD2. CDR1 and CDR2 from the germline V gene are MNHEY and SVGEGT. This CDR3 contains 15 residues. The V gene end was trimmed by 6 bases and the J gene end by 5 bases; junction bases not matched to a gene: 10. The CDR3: CASSPSWTRENIQYF. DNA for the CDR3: TGTGCCAGCAGCCCATCTTGGACTAGGGAAAACATTCAGTACTTC.

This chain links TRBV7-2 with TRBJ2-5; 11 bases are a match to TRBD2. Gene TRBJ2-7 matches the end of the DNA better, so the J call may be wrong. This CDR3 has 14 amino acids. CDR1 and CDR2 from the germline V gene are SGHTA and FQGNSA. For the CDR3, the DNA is TGTGCCAGCAGCTTTACTAGCGGGAGCCACGAGCAGTACTTC. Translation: CASSFTSGSHEQYF.